This TCR beta chain comes out of a study of molecular identifiers for immune sequencing clone quantification (dated by TCRdb to 2016 to 2018). With regard to the full study: For a replicate experiment, RNA from around 20,000 or 100,000 naive CD8 T cells was divided into five aliquots, of which four were sequenced. The study was a methods study using CD8 T cells to benchmark molecular-identifier clustering-based TCR repertoire sequencing (MIDCIRS) and TCR RNA copy counting.

Naive CD8 T cell libraries were made from 20,000 to 1,000,000 sorted cells using 10%, 30% or 50% of purified RNA. Naive CD8 T cells were FACS-sorted as CD8+CD4-CCR7+CD45RA+ on a BD FACSAria II into RLT Plus buffer. Detection sensitivity was tested by spiking Jurkat RNA equal to roughly ten TCR copies' worth into samples containing 20,000-1,000,000 naive CD8 T cells. CD8 T cells were enriched with RosetteSep CD8+ T Cell Enrichment Cocktail and Ficoll-Paque, followed by ACK red cell lysis. Receptor libraries were prepared by PCR. For sequencing, an Illumina HiSeq 4000 was employed. Bulk TCR libraries were generated as previously described, with the TCR primers listed in Table S5 used. Total RNA was purified with the Qiagen AllPrep DNA/RNA kit. Reads from multiple sequencing runs of the same library were pooled before analysis. In the original analysis: Reads were retained only if their TCR constant sequence matched exactly, and those retained reads were trimmed to 150 nt and grouped according to their 12-nt molecular barcodes. Reads inside each barcode group were sub-clustered using a 15% Levenshtein threshold, and a quality-weighted consensus sequence was constructed for each RNA molecule. Non-functional sequences were filtered out, along with any lower-count sequence sitting one edit away from another sequence. Based on a fit of two negative binomial distributions, barcode sub-clusters having less than 20% of the maximum read count were discarded. TCRdb trimmed the raw reads at Q25, called clones with MiXCR and kept productive beta chains. Identical CDR3 proteins give one entry, which carries the most common genes and DNA. None of the V and J calls come from the authors' own analysis; TCRdb made them. The sample contains 350,000 or so distinct CDR3 sequences, around a fifth of them found a single time. The ten largest clones represent approximately 0.8% of the sample.

What the study reported, not specific to this receptor: Modeling indicated approximately 3 TCR RNA copies recovered per cell, compared with around 9.8 by digital PCR, which implies a capture efficiency of approximately 30%. The sizes of highly expanded clones could end up underestimated when identical TCR molecules share a barcode. The naive libraries included spiked-in Jurkat TCR RNA (about nine copies' worth), and this Jurkat TCR RNA is not part of the donor repertoire. Even against a background of around 950,000 naive CD8 T cells, spiked-in Jurkat TCR RNA amounting to a single cell's worth was reported to be detectable. Clones above 20 RNA copies held over 97% of molecules in CMV-specific effector cells but under 1% in naive cells. When barcode sub-clustering was left out, chimeric consensus sequences inflated TCR diversity, with chimeras reaching as high as 47%.

This clonotype was recorded at least ten times. It lacks a known antigen. No much larger clone is present one base from it, and per-base qualities are unavailable. Per the germline V gene (reference sequence), GTSNPN is the CDR1 and SVGIG is the CDR2. Taken from cysteine to phenylalanine, the CDR3 has 13 residues. Only the CDR3 portion is preserved as DNA: 39 bases, with reading frame beginning at the first base. V and J are truncated by 0 bases and 4 bases respectively, leaving an intervening sequence of 9 bases. The chain employs TRBV30 and TRBJ1-1; confidence is insufficient to name the D gene. The sample taken for sequencing was naive CD8+ T cells from blood, with Jurkat cell RNA spiked in. The sample's cell subset or site label is to be understood as: FACS-sorted CD8+CD4-CCR7+CD45RA+ naive T cells. The receptor was isolated from a human donor in good health. Some libraries in this study had Jurkat cell RNA spiked in. The sequence in DNA is TGTGCCTGGAGTGTATTTAGAAGCACTGAAGCTTTCTTT. This yields the protein CAWSVFRSTEAFF.